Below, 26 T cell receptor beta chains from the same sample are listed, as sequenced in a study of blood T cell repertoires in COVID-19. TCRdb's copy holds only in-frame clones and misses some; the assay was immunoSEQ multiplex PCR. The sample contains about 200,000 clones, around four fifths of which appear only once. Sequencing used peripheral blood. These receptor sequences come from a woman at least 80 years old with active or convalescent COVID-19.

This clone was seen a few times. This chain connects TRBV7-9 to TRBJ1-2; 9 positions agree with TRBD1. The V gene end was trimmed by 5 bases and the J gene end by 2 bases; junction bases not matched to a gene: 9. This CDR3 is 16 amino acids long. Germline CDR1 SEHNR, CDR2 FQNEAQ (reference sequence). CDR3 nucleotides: TGTGCCAGCAGCCTATGGGGGACAGGGAAAAACTATGGCTACACCTTC. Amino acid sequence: CASSLWGTGKNYGYTF.

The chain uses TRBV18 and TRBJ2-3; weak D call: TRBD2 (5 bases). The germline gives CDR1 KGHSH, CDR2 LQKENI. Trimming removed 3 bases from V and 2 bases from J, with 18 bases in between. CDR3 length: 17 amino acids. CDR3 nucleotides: TGTGCCAGCTCACCCCCTCGGGCGGTCGGGAACACAGATACGCAGTATTTT. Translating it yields CASSPPRAVGNTDTQYF.

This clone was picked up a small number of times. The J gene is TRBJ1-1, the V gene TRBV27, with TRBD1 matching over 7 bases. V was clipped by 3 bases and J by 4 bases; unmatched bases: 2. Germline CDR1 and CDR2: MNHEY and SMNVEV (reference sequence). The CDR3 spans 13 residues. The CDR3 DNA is TGTGCCAGCAGTTTTAGGGGGCCCACTGAAGCTTTCTTT. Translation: CASSFRGPTEAFF.

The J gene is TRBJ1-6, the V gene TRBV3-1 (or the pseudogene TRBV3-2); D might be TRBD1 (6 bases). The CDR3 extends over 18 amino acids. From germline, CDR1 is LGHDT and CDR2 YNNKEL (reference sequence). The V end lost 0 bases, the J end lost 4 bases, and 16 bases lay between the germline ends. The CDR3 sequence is CASSQDVTGLIYNSPLHF. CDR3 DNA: TGTGCCAGCAGCCAAGATGTGACAGGATTGATTTATAATTCACCCCTCCACTTT.

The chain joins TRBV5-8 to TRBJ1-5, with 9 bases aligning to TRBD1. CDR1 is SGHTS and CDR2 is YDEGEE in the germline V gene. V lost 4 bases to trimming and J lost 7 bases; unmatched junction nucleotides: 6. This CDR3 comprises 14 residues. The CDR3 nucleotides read TGTGCCAGCAGCAGGGACAGGGTAAAGCAGCCCCAGCATTTT. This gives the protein CASSRDRVKQPQHF.

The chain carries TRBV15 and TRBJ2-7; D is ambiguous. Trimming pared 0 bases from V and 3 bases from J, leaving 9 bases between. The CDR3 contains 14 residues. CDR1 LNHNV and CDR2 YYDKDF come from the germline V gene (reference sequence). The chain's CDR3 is CATSRDFSGYEQYF. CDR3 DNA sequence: TGTGCCACCAGCAGAGATTTTTCGGGCTACGAGCAGTACTTC.

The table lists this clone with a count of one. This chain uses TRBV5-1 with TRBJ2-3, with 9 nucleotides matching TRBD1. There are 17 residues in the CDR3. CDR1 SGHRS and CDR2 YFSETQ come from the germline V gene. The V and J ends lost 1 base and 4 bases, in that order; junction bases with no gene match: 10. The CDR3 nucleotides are TGCGCCAGCAGCTTGAGAAGGGGACAGGGCATTCCAGATACGCAGTATTTT. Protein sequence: CASSLRRGQGIPDTQYF.

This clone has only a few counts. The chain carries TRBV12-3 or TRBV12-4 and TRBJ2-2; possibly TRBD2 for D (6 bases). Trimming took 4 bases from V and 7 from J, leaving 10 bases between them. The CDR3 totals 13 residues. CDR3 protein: CASSWRGIGELFF. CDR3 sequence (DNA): TGTGCCAGCAGTTGGAGGGGAATCGGGGAGCTGTTTTTT.

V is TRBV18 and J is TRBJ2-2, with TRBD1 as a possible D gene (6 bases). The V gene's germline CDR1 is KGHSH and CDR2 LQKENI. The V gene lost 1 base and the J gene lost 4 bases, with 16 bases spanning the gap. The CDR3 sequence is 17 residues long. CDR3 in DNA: TGTGCCAGCTCACCACGGTTGGGCAGGGGACCCACCGGGGAGCTGTTTTTT. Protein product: CASSPRLGRGPTGELFF.

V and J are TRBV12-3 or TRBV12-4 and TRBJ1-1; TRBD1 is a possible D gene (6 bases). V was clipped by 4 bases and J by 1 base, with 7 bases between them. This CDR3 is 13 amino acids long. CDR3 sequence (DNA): TGTGCCAGCAGTTGGACAGCGAACACTGAAGCTTTCTTT. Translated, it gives CASSWTANTEAFF.

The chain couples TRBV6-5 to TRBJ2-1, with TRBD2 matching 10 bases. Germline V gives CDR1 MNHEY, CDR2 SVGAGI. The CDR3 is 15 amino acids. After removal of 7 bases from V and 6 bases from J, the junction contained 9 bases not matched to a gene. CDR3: CASTALAGALNEQFF. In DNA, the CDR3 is TGTGCCAGCACAGCTCTAGCGGGGGCCCTCAATGAGCAGTTCTTC.

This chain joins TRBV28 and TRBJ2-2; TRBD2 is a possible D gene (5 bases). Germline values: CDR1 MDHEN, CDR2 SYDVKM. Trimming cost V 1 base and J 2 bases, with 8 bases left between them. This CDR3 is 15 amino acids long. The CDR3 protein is CASSLFLANTGELFF. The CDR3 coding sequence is TGTGCCAGCAGTTTATTTCTAGCCAACACCGGGGAGCTGTTTTTT.

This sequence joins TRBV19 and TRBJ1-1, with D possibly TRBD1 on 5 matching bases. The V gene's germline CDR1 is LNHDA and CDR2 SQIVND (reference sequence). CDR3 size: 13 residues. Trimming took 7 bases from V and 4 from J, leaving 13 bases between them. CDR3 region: CASKIGATTEAFF. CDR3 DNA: TGTGCCAGTAAAATAGGGGCTACCACTGAAGCTTTCTTT.

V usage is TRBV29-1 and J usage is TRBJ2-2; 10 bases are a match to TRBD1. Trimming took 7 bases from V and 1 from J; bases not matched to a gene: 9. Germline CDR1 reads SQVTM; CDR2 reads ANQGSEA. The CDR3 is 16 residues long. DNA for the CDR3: TGCAGCGCTGGGACAGGGGATCTTAAGAACACCGGGGAGCTGTTTTTT. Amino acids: CSAGTGDLKNTGELFF.

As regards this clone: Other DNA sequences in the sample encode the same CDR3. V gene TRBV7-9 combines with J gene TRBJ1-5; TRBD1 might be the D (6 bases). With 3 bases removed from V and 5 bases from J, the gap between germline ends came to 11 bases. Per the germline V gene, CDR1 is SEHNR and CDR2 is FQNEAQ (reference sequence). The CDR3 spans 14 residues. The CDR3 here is CASSFWDTDQPQHF. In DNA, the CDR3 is TGTGCCAGCAGCTTTTGGGACACGGATCAGCCCCAGCATTTT.

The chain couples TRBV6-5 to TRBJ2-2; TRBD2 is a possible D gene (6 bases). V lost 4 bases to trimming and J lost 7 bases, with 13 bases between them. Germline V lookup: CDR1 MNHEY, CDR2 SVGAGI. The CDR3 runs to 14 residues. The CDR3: CASSWLAGGGELFF. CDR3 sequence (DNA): TGTGCCAGCAGTTGGTTGGCCGGGGGCGGGGAGCTGTTTTTT.

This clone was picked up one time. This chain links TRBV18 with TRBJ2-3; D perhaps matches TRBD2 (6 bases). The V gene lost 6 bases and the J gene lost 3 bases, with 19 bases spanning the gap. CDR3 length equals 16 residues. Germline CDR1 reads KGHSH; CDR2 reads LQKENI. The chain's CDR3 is CASSTTSFSLTDTQYF. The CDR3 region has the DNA TGTGCCAGCTCGACGACTAGTTTCTCTCTTACAGATACGCAGTATTTT.

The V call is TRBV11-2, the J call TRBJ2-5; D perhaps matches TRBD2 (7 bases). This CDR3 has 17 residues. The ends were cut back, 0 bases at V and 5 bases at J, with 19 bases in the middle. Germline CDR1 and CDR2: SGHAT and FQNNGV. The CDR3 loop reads CASSLDLGGGDRETQYF. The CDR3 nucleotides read TGTGCCAGCAGCTTAGATCTCGGAGGGGGGGACCGGGAGACCCAGTACTTC.

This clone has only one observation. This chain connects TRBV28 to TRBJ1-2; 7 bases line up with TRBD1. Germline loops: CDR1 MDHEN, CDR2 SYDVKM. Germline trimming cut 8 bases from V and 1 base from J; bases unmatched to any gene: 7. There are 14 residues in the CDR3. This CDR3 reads CASGWDRLNYGYTF. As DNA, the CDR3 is TGTGCCAGCGGATGGGACAGACTTAACTATGGCTACACCTTC.

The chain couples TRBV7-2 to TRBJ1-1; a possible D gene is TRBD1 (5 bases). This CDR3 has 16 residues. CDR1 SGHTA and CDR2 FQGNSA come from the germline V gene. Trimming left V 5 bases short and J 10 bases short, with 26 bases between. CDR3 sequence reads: CASSGPTDGRRSRAFF. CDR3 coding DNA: TGTGCCAGCAGCGGACCGACAGATGGGCGACGGTCACGAGCTTTCTTT.

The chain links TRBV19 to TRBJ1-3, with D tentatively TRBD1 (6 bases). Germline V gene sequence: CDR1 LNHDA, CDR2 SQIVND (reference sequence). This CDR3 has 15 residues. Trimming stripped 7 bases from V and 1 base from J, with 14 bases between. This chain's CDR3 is CASKTGDRSGNTIYF. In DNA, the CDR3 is TGTGCCAGTAAGACAGGAGACCGATCTGGAAACACCATATATTTT.

The DNA of the CDR3 is TGCGCCAGCAGCCAAGATCGGGCAGGGGTGAGAGGCTACACCTTC. This translates into CASSQDRAGVRGYTF. V usage is TRBV4-3 and J usage is TRBJ1-2; the D gene is possibly TRBD1 (6 bases). Germline assignment: CDR1 LGHNA and CDR2 YSLEER. Trimming took off 0 bases at V and 8 bases at J, with 16 bases between the two ends. This CDR3 region has 15 residues.

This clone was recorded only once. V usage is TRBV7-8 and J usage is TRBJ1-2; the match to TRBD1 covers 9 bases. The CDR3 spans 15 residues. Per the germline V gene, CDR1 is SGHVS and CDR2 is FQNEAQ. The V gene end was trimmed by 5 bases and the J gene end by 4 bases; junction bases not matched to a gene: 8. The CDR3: CASSPGGQGGYGYTF. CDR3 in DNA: TGTGCCAGCAGCCCAGGGGGACAGGGAGGCTATGGCTACACCTTC.

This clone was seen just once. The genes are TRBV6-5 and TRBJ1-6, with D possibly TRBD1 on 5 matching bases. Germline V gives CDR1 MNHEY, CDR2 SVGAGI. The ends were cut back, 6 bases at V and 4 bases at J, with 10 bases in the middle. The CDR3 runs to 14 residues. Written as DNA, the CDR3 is TGTGCCAGCAGGGCCGACAGTTATAATTCACCCCTCCACTTT. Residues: CASRADSYNSPLHF.

The CDR3 loop is CASSLDLGLAGGISYNEQFF. The CDR3 DNA follows: TGTGCCAGCAGCTTAGATCTCGGACTAGCGGGGGGGATTTCCTACAATGAGCAGTTCTTC. This chain uses TRBV11-2 with TRBJ2-1, with 15 bases identical to TRBD2. In germline, CDR1 is SGHAT, CDR2 FQNNGV. The ends lost 0 bases at V and 1 base at J; junction bases unmatched: 7. The CDR3 loop spans 20 amino acids.

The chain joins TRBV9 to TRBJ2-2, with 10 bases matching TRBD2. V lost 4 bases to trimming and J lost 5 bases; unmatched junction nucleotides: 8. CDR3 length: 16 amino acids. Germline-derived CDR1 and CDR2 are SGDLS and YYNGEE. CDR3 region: CASSLRPSGGTGELFF. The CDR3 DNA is TGTGCCAGCAGCCTAAGGCCTAGCGGGGGAACCGGGGAGCTGTTTTTT.